This T cell receptor beta chain was captured by sequencing in a study of T cells in Graves' hyperthyroidism and ophthalmopathy. Amplification of TCR beta CDR3 regions used RNA as the template. The HTBI set primed first-round TCR CDR3 RT-PCR. One entry per CDR3 protein, called by TCRdb with MiXCR from the multiplex PCR reads. The repertoire holds roughly 500,000 distinct CDR3 sequences, approximately 14% seen once, with 5.8% in the top ten. In its sample, this clonotype was seen a few times. The CDR3 carries no conserved terminal phenylalanine or tryptophan, so it likely arises from a read error. The CDR3 runs to 15 residues. V shed 8 bases and J 0 bases; nucleotides not matched to a gene: 9. Germline V CDR1 and CDR2: MNHEY, SVGEGT. Hyperthyroidism, newly diagnosed and lasting under 2 months, affected patients aged 18 to 65. An approximately 10 ml volume of fresh peripheral blood provided the PBMCs.

The V call is TRBV6-2 or TRBV6-3, the J call TRBJ1-1, with 7 positions matching TRBD1. The specimen sequenced was blood. The TCR originated in a woman under 40 with Graves' hyperthyroidism that later progressed to Graves' ophthalmopathy. This CDR3 reads CASHYFGTVNTEAFL. CDR3 DNA sequence: TGTGCCAGCCACTACTTCGGGACAGTGAACACTGAAGCTTTCCTT.